Below are 8 T cell receptor beta chains sequenced from a single sample in a study of T-cell reconstitution after alpha-beta-depleted transplantation in children. For TCRbeta, the library was prepared with unique molecular identifiers. One entry per CDR3 protein, called by TCRdb with MiXCR from the PCR reads. The table records hundreds of thousands of distinct CDR3 sequences, 10% to 15% of them present only once. Sequenced material: PBMCs, taken before TCRalphabeta/CD19-depleted stem cell transplant. These receptor sequences come from a girl aged 2 to 10 with congenital amegakaryocytic thrombocytopenia, due to receive a stem cell transplant.

This clonotype was counted at least ten times. The V gene is TRBV20-1, the J gene TRBJ1-3; D unresolved. There are 13 residues in the CDR3. CDR1 and CDR2 from the germline V gene are DFQATT and SNEGSKA (reference sequence). Trimming removed 0 bases from V and 4 bases from J, with 7 bases in between. The CDR3 spells CSARDSHGNTIYF. DNA of the CDR3: TGCAGTGCTAGAGATTCCCACGGAAACACCATATATTTT.

This clonotype was recorded many times. The V call is TRBV29-1, the J call TRBJ2-3; TRBD1 might be the D (6 bases). The CDR3 has 12 residues. Trimming removed 7 bases at V and 0 bases at J, with 8 bases between. Germline V CDR1 and CDR2: SQVTM, ANQGSEA. The CDR3 region has the DNA TGCAGCGAACAGGGAAGCACAGATACGCAGTATTTT. This sequence encodes CSEQGSTDTQYF.

This rearrangement joins TRBV20-1 to TRBJ2-1; 11 bases map to TRBD2. Germline trimming cut 4 bases from V and 5 bases from J; bases unmatched to any gene: 4. Germline V gene sequence: CDR1 DFQATT, CDR2 SNEGSKA (reference sequence). The CDR3 is 14 residues long. In nucleotides, the CDR3 is TGCAGTGCTATACTAGCGGGAGTCCACAATGAGCAGTTCTTC. It yields the protein CSAILAGVHNEQFF.

A remark on this clonotype: No conserved phenylalanine or tryptophan ends this CDR3, so it is likely a read error. The J gene is TRBJ2-7, the V gene TRBV7-9; D gene uncertain. The CDR3 spans 11 residues. Trimming cost V 1 base and J 7 bases, with 5 bases left between them. Germline V gene data show CDR1 as SEHNR and CDR2 as FQNEAQ (reference sequence). The DNA for the CDR3 is TGTGCCAGCAGCTTAGTCGGGGAGCAGTACATC. Translated, it gives CASSLVGEQYI.

This chain connects TRBV5-1 to TRBJ2-5; 8 bases are shared with TRBD1. CDR3 size: 16 residues. V gave up 1 base and J gave up 4 bases; unmatched junction bases: 9. Looked up from germline, CDR1 is SGHRS and CDR2 is YFSETQ. The CDR3 nucleotides read TGCGCCAGCAGCTTGTTACGGACAGGGTCCTTAGAGACCCAGTACTTC. Its translation is CASSLLRTGSLETQYF. The whole variable domain, filled in from reference TRBV5-1 and TRBJ2-5, reads KAGVTQTPRYLIKTRGQQVTLSCSPISGHRSVSWYQQTPGQGLQFLFEYFSETQRNKGNFPGRFSGRQFSNSRSEMNVSTLELGDSALYLCASSLLRTGSLETQYFGPGTRLLVL.

J is TRBJ1-1 and V is TRBV7-6; 8 bases are shared with TRBD1. The CDR3 is 14 residues long. CDR1 and CDR2 from the germline V gene are SGHVS and FNYEAQ. After removal of 8 bases from V and 3 bases from J, the junction contained 8 bases not matched to a gene. DNA of the CDR3: TGTGCCAGCGGCAGGGGGCTTAGGGACACTGAAGCTTTCTTT. This codes for CASGRGLRDTEAFF.

In DNA, the CDR3 is TGTGCCAGCAGCCAAGCCCCCATAGCGGATAGCACAGATACGCAGTATTTT. Its translation is CASSQAPIADSTDTQYF. V and J are TRBV4-2 and TRBJ2-3; a possible D gene is TRBD2 (6 bases). CDR3 length equals 17 residues. V dropped 1 base and J dropped 0 bases, with 14 bases sitting between them. Germline V gives CDR1 LGHNA, CDR2 YNFKEQ.

This clonotype was recorded at least ten times. The V call is TRBV20-1, the J call TRBJ2-3, with D uncertain. The germline V gene has CDR1 DFQATT and CDR2 SNEGSKA (reference sequence). V was clipped by 4 bases and J by 6 bases, with 8 bases between them. There are 11 residues in the CDR3. In nucleotides, the CDR3 is TGCAGTGCTACCTCGTGGGATACGCAGTATTTT. Amino acids: CSATSWDTQYF.